The present T cell receptor (beta chain) was sequenced within a study of T cells in Graves' hyperthyroidism and ophthalmopathy. Whole-study findings and limits: Progression to ophthalmopathy was predicted a median of 6.5 months early. In the analysis, a 13 V-J model separated ophthalmopathy from stable hyperthyroidism. Blood also carried most thyroid clonotypes expanded above 0.001.

RNA transcripts yielded amplified TCR beta CDR3 regions. An initial round of RT-PCR targeting the TCR CDR3 relied on the HTBI primer set. TCRdb processed the multiplex PCR reads anew with MiXCR; each CDR3 protein has one entry. This table holds about 690,000 distinct CDR3 sequences, around 16% found once. It was considered stable Graves' hyperthyroidism when ophthalmopathy did not progress within 18 months. This clonotype showed up just a few times. What it recognizes is unknown. The CDR3 is 15 residues long. The ends lost 4 bases at V and 0 bases at J; junction bases unmatched: 2. Germline values: CDR1 LNHNV, CDR2 YYDKDF (reference sequence).

The sequenced sample was blood. The gene calls are TRBV15 and TRBJ2-1, with TRBD2 matching 8 bases. The receptor was derived from a man between 50 and 59 years old with Graves' hyperthyroidism. CDR3 region: CATSISGSSYNEQFF. Here the CDR3 DNA reads TGTGCCACCAGCATAAGCGGGAGCTCCTACAATGAGCAGTTCTTC.